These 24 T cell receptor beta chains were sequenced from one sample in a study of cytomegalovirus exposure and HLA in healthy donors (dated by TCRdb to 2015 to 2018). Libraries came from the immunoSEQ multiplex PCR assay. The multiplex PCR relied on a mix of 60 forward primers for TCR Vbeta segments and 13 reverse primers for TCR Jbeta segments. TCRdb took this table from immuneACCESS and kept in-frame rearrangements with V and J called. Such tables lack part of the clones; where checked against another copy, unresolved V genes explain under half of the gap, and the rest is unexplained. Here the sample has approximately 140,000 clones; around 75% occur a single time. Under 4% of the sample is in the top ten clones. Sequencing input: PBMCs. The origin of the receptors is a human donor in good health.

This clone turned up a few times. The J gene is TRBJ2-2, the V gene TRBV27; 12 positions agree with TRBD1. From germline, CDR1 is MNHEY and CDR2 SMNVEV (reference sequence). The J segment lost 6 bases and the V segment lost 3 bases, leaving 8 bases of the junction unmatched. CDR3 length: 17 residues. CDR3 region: CASSFLTGTGGSGELFF. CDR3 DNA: TGTGCCAGCAGTTTTTTAACCGGGACAGGGGGCTCCGGGGAGCTGTTTTTT.

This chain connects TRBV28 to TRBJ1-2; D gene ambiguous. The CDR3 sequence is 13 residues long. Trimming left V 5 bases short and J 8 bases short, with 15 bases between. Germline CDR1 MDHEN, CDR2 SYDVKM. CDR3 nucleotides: TGTGCCAGCAGTACCACCTTATCAGCGGGCTACACCTTC. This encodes CASSTTLSAGYTF.

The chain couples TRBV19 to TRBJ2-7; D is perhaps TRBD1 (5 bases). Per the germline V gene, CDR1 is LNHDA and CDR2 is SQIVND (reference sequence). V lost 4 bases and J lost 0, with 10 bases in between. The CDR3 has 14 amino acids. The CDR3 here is CASSTMDNSYEQYF. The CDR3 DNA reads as TGTGCCAGTAGTACGATGGACAACTCCTACGAGCAGTACTTC.

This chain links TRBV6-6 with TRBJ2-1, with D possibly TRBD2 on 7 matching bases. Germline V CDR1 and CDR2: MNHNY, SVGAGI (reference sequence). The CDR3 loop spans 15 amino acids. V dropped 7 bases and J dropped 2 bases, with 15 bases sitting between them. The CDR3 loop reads CASTIPGGPYNEQFF. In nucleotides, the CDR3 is TGTGCCAGCACAATACCGGGGGGCCCCTACAATGAGCAGTTCTTC.

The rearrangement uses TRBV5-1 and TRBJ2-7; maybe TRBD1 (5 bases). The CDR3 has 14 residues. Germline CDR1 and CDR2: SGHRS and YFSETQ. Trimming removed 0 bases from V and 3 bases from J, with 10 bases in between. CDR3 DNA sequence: TGCGCCAGCAGCTTGGAGACAGCAAGCTACGAGCAGTACTTC. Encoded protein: CASSLETASYEQYF. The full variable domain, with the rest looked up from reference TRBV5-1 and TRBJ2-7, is KAGVTQTPRYLIKTRGQQVTLSCSPISGHRSVSWYQQTPGQGLQFLFEYFSETQRNKGNFPGRFSGRQFSNSRSEMNVSTLELGDSALYLCASSLETASYEQYFGPGTRLTVT.

CDR3 nucleotides: TGTGCCAGCGGCCCCTTGGGCGAAGAGTACGAGCAGTACTTC. Protein product: CASGPLGEEYEQYF. J is TRBJ2-7 and V is TRBV27, with no clear D. CDR1 and CDR2 from the germline V gene are MNHEY and SMNVEV (reference sequence). CDR3 length equals 14 residues. V was trimmed by 8 bases and J by 4 bases, leaving 18 bases between them.

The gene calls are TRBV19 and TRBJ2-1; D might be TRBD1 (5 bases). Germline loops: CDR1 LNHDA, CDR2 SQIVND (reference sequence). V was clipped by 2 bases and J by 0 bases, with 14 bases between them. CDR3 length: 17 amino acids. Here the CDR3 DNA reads TGTGCCAGTAGTATAAGGCAGGGCCTGTCCTCCTACAATGAGCAGTTCTTC. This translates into CASSIRQGLSSYNEQFF.

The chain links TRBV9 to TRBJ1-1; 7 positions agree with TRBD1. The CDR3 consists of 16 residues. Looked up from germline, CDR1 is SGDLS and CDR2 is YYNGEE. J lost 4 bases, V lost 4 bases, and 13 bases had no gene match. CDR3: CASSPRLQGPGTEAFF. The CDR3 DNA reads TGTGCCAGCAGCCCCCGTTTACAGGGGCCGGGCACTGAAGCTTTCTTT.

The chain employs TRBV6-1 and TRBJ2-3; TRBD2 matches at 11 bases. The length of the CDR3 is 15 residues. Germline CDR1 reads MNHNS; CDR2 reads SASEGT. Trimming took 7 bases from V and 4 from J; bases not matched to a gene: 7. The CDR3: CASIFSGGASDTQYF. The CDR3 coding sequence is TGTGCCAGCATTTTTAGCGGGGGGGCCTCAGATACGCAGTATTTT.

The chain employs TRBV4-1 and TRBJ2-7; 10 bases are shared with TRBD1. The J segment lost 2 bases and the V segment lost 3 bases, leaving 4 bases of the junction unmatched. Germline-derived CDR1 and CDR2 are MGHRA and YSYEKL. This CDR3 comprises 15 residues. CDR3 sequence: CASSQGQGNPYEQYF. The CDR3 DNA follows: TGCGCCAGCAGCCAGGGACAGGGGAACCCCTACGAGCAGTACTTC.

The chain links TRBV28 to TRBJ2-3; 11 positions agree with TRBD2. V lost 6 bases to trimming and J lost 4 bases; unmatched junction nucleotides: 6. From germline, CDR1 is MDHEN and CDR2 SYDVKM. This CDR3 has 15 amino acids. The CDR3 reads CASRLGTSGSDTQYF. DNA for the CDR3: TGTGCCAGCAGACTTGGGACTAGCGGATCAGATACGCAGTATTTT.

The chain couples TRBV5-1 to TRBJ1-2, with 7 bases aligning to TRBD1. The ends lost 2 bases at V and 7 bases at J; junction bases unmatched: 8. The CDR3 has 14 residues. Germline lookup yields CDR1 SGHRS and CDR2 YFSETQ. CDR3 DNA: TGCGCCAGCAGCTTTGAGGGGGCGCGGAGTGGCTACACCTTC. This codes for CASSFEGARSGYTF.

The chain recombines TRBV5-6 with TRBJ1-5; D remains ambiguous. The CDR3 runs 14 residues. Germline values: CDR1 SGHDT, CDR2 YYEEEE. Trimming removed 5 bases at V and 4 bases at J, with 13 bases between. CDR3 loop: CASSSRVDNQPQHF. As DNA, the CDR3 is TGTGCCAGCAGTTCTCGGGTGGATAATCAGCCCCAGCATTTT.

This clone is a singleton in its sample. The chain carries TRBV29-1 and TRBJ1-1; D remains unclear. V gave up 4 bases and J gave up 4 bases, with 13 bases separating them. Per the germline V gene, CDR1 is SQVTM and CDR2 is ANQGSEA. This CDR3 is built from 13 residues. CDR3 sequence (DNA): TGCAGCGTTGTGAGGGCGCGGGGCACTGAAGCTTTCTTT. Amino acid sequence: CSVVRARGTEAFF.

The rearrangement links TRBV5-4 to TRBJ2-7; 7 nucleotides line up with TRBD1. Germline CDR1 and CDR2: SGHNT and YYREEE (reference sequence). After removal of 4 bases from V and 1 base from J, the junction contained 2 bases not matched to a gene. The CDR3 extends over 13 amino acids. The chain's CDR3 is CASSPGQSYEQYF. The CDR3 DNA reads TGTGCCAGCAGCCCGGGACAGTCCTACGAGCAGTACTTC.

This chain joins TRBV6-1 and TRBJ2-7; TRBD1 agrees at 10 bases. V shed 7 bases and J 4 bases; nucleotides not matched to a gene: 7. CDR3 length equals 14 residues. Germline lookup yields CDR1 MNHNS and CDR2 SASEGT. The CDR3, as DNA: TGTGCCAGCAAGGGGGACAGGGGAAAATACGAGCAGTACTTC. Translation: CASKGDRGKYEQYF.

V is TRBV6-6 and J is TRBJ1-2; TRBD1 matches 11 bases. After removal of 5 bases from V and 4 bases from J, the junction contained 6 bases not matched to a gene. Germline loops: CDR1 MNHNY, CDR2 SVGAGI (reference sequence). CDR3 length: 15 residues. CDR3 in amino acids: CASSAGQGVLYGYTF. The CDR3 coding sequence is TGTGCCAGCAGTGCGGGACAGGGGGTCCTCTATGGCTACACCTTC.

CDR3 in amino acids: CASSPMAGAGQPQHF. Here the CDR3 DNA reads TGTGCCAGCAGCCCGATGGCGGGGGCCGGACAGCCCCAGCATTTT. This sequence joins TRBV5-6 and TRBJ1-5; tentative D call: TRBD1 (6 bases). This CDR3 is built from 15 residues. Germline CDR1 and CDR2: SGHDT and YYEEEE. The V gene lost 4 bases and the J gene lost 7 bases, with 18 bases spanning the gap.

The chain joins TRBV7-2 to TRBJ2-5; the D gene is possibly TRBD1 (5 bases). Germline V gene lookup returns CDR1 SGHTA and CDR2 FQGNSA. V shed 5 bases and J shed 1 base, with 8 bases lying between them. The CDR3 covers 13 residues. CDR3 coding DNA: TGTGCCAGCAGCAGACAGACCCAAGAGACCCAGTACTTC. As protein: CASSRQTQETQYF. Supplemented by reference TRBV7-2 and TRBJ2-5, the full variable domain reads GAGVSQSPSNKVTEKGKDVELRCDPISGHTALYWYRQSLGQGLEFLIYFQGNSAPDKSGLPSDRFSAERTGGSVSTLTIQRTQQEDSAVYLCASSRQTQETQYFGPGTRLLVL.

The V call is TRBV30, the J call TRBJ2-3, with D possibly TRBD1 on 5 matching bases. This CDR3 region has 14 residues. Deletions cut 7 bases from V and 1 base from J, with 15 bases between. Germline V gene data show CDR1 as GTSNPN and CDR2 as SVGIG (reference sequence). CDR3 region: CASQPIRGTDTQYF. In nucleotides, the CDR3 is TGTGCCTCCCAGCCCATCAGGGGCACAGATACGCAGTATTTT.

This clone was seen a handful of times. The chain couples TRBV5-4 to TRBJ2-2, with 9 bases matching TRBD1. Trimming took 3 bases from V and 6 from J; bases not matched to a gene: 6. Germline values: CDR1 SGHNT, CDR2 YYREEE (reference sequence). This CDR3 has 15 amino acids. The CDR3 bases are TGTGCCAGCAGCTCCGGGACAGGGTGGGCCGGGGAGCTGTTTTTT. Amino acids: CASSSGTGWAGELFF.

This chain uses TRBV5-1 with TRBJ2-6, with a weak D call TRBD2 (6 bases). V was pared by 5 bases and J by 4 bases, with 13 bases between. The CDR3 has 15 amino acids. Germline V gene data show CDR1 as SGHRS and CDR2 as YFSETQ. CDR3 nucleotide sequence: TGCGCCAGCAGTTGGGGGGTTGGGGGGGCCAACGTCCTGACTTTC. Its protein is CASSWGVGGANVLTF.

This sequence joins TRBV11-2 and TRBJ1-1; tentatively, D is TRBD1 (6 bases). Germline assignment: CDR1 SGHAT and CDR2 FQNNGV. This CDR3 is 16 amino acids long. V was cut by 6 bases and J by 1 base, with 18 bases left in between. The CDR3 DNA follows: TGTGCCAGCAGACGAGGAGAACAGGGCGGGAACACTGAAGCTTTCTTT. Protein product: CASRRGEQGGNTEAFF.

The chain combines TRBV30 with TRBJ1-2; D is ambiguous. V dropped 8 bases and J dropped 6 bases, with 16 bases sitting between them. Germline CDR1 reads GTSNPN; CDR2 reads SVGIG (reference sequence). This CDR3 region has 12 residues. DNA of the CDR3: TGTGCCCTGAACCCTTTAGTAAATGGCTACACCTTC. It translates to CALNPLVNGYTF.